Presented here are 31 T cell receptor beta chains from one specimen sequenced in a study of blood T cell repertoires in COVID-19. The data were produced by immunoSEQ multiplex PCR, yet TCRdb's version contains in-frame clones alone and is incomplete. The top ten hold 3.9% of the sample, which has about 320,000 clones, over 90% seen once. Material: PBMCs or T cells enriched from blood (not recorded which). The receptors here all came from a woman aged 25 to 39 who had been exposed to COVID-19.

V usage is TRBV5-5 and J usage is TRBJ2-1; 8 nucleotides line up with TRBD2. The CDR3 sequence is 15 residues long. The V segment lost 6 bases and the J segment 8 bases; nucleotides outside the gene matches: 13. CDR1 is SGHKS and CDR2 is YYEKEE in the germline V gene (reference sequence). This CDR3 is CASNPTGGGIDEQFF. CDR3 DNA sequence: TGTGCCAGCAACCCTACGGGCGGGGGGATCGATGAGCAGTTCTTC.

The gene calls are TRBV6-5 and TRBJ2-7, with D perhaps TRBD1 (5 bases). The germline V gene has CDR1 MNHEY and CDR2 SVGAGI. This CDR3 has 13 residues. Trimming cost V 6 bases and J 5 bases, with 14 bases left between them. The CDR3 reads CASSPYRFHEQYF. For the CDR3, the DNA is TGTGCCAGCAGCCCCTACAGGTTCCACGAGCAGTACTTC.

The rearrangement links TRBV5-1 to TRBJ1-2, with 8 bases matching TRBD1. V trimming: 2 bases; J trimming: 4 bases; junction bases outside the gene matches: 7. CDR3 size: 15 residues. Germline V gives CDR1 SGHRS, CDR2 YFSETQ. Written as DNA, the CDR3 is TGCGCCAGCAGCTTTGACAGGGGCAGGGGCTATGGCTACACCTTC. It translates to CASSFDRGRGYGYTF. The whole variable domain, remainder taken from reference TRBV5-1 and TRBJ1-2, is KAGVTQTPRYLIKTRGQQVTLSCSPISGHRSVSWYQQTPGQGLQFLFEYFSETQRNKGNFPGRFSGRQFSNSRSEMNVSTLELGDSALYLCASSFDRGRGYGYTFGSGTRLTVV.

The rearrangement links TRBV5-1 to TRBJ1-6; 9 bases are shared with TRBD1. The CDR3 totals 13 residues. Germline CDR1 SGHRS, CDR2 YFSETQ. V trimming: 5 bases; J trimming: 8 bases; junction bases outside the gene matches: 2. For the CDR3, the DNA is TGCGCCAGCAGTCGGACAGGGGATTCACCCCTCCACTTT. Encoded protein: CASSRTGDSPLHF.

V and J are TRBV19 and TRBJ2-3; 13 bases are a match to TRBD2. CDR3 length: 18 amino acids. The V segment lost 5 bases and the J segment 1 base; nucleotides outside the gene matches: 9. The germline V gene encodes CDR1 LNHDA and CDR2 SQIVND (reference sequence). CDR3 DNA sequence: TGTGCCAGTAGTCCCTGGGGACTAGCGGGGCCGCGCACAGATACGCAGTATTTT. It translates to CASSPWGLAGPRTDTQYF.

V is TRBV6-5 and J is TRBJ2-4; a possible D gene is TRBD2 (5 bases). The V end was cut by 1 base, the J end by 0 bases, with 7 bases between. The length of the CDR3 is 15 residues. CDR1 is MNHEY, CDR2 SVGAGI, per germline. CDR3 nucleotide sequence: TGTGCCAGCAGTTACTTGGGAGTAGCCAAAAACATTCAGTACTTC. Encoded protein: CASSYLGVAKNIQYF.

The chain has TRBV5-1 and TRBJ2-5, with TRBD2 identical over 8 bases. J was trimmed by 5 bases and V by 1 base; bases with no gene match: 4. Germline V gives CDR1 SGHRS, CDR2 YFSETQ. CDR3 length equals 14 residues. As DNA, the CDR3 is TGCGCCAGCAGCTTGTCGGGGGGGCAGGAGACCCAGTACTTC. Translation gives CASSLSGGQETQYF. Full variable domain (missing parts from reference TRBV5-1 and TRBJ2-5): KAGVTQTPRYLIKTRGQQVTLSCSPISGHRSVSWYQQTPGQGLQFLFEYFSETQRNKGNFPGRFSGRQFSNSRSEMNVSTLELGDSALYLCASSLSGGQETQYFGPGTRLLVL.

The rearrangement uses TRBV6-1 and TRBJ1-2; D is ambiguous. The length of the CDR3 is 13 residues. V was shortened by 1 base and J by 8 bases, with 11 bases between the two germline ends. Germline values: CDR1 MNHNS, CDR2 SASEGT. For the CDR3, the DNA is TGTGCCAGCAGTGAAGGCGTCGCTCGGGGCTACACCTTC. Translated: CASSEGVARGYTF.

The CDR3: CASTQRGGSSPLHF. The CDR3 DNA follows: TGTGCCAGCACCCAGAGAGGGGGCAGTTCACCCCTCCACTTT. The chain employs TRBV6-5 and TRBJ1-6; 7 bases are a match to TRBD1. This CDR3 is 14 amino acids long. Trimming cost V 7 bases and J 9 bases; bases outside gene matches: 9. From germline, CDR1 is MNHEY and CDR2 SVGAGI.

The J gene is TRBJ2-1, the V gene TRBV12-5; 9 bases agree with TRBD2. V shed 1 base, J shed 10 bases, and the junction held 8 bases outside the gene matches. The CDR3 runs 15 residues. CDR1 and CDR2 from the germline V gene are LGHNT and FRNRAP. The CDR3 protein is CASGLDQAGGGEQFF. In nucleotides, the CDR3 is TGTGCTAGTGGTTTGGATCAAGCGGGGGGCGGGGAGCAGTTCTTC. Using reference TRBV12-5 and TRBJ2-1 for the parts outside the CDR3, the full variable domain is DARVTQTPRHKVTEMGQEVTMRCQPILGHNTVFWYRQTMMQGLELLAYFRNRAPLDDSGMPKDRFSAEMPDATLATLKIQPSEPRDSAVYFCASGLDQAGGGEQFFGPGTRLTVL.

V and J are TRBV29-1 and TRBJ2-5; D possibly corresponds to TRBD2 (6 bases). Germline lookup yields CDR1 SQVTM and CDR2 ANQGSEA. This CDR3 has 14 residues. V gave up 6 bases and J gave up 5 bases, with 19 bases separating them. The CDR3: CSVAGPGLRETQYF. CDR3 in DNA: TGCAGCGTCGCAGGGCCGGGACTCCGGGAGACCCAGTACTTC.

The genes are TRBV5-4 and TRBJ1-6; TRBD1 might be the D (6 bases). The length of the CDR3 is 14 residues. The germline CDR1 and CDR2 sequences are SGHNT and YYREEE (reference sequence). V dropped 3 bases and J dropped 9 bases, with 13 bases sitting between them. The CDR3 nucleotides are TGTGCCAGCAGCTATAACAGGGACGGTTCACCCCTCCACTTT. This translates into CASSYNRDGSPLHF. The full variable domain, completed using reference TRBV5-4 and TRBJ1-6, is ETGVTQSPTHLIKTRGQQVTLRCSSQSGHNTVSWYQQALGQGPQFIFQYYREEENGRGNFPPRFSGLQFPNYSSELNVNALELDDSALYLCASSYNRDGSPLHFGNGTRLTVT.

The chain uses TRBV7-9 and TRBJ1-4; tentatively, D is TRBD1 (5 bases). Trimming pared 11 bases from V and 3 bases from J, leaving 13 bases between. Germline CDR1 SEHNR, CDR2 FQNEAQ (reference sequence). The CDR3 is made up of 13 amino acids. The CDR3 is CALGRGANEKLFF. The CDR3 nucleotides read TGTGCCCTGGGTAGGGGCGCTAATGAAAAACTGTTTTTT.

The chain carries TRBV6-5 and TRBJ2-1; the match to TRBD1 covers 10 bases. V gave up 6 bases and J gave up 5 bases; unmatched junction bases: 7. The CDR3 spans 15 residues. The germline V gene has CDR1 MNHEY and CDR2 SVGAGI. The CDR3 sequence: CASRHGTGDHNEQFF. CDR3 sequence (DNA): TGTGCCAGCAGACACGGGACAGGGGACCACAATGAGCAGTTCTTC.

The chain employs TRBV19 and TRBJ1-2; a possible D gene is TRBD1 (5 bases). CDR1 and CDR2 (germline): LNHDA, SQIVND (reference sequence). Deletions cut 6 bases from V and 6 bases from J, with 17 bases between. The CDR3 consists of 14 residues. The CDR3 region has the DNA TGTGCCAGTAGCTACCTCAGGACACCCGATGGCTACACCTTC. Translation: CASSYLRTPDGYTF.

CDR3 protein: CASTFSSYNSPLHF. DNA of the CDR3: TGTGCCAGTACCTTTAGCTCCTATAATTCACCCCTCCACTTT. This chain joins TRBV19 and TRBJ1-6, with D unresolved. Trimming removed 7 bases from V and 0 bases from J, with 7 bases in between. This CDR3 has 14 amino acids. Germline V gene sequence: CDR1 LNHDA, CDR2 SQIVND (reference sequence).

This clone was seen more than once but under ten times. The chain is built from TRBV7-3 and TRBJ1-1, with TRBD1 identical over 8 bases. This CDR3 is built from 13 residues. The J segment lost 5 bases and the V segment lost 6 bases, leaving 5 bases of the junction unmatched. Looked up from germline, CDR1 is SGHTA and CDR2 is FQGTGA. CDR3 bases: TGTGCCAGCAGACTGACAGGGGATACTGAAGCTTTCTTT. Its translation: CASRLTGDTEAFF.

The CDR3 sequence is CASSHSGAGNTIYF. The CDR3 DNA sequence: TGTGCCAGCAGCCATTCAGGGGCTGGAAACACCATATATTTT. V usage is TRBV14 and J usage is TRBJ1-3; the D gene is possibly TRBD1 (6 bases). This CDR3 region has 14 residues. V lost 3 bases and J lost 2, with 8 bases in between. Germline V gene lookup returns CDR1 SGHDN and CDR2 FVKESK.

The J gene is TRBJ1-4, the V gene TRBV3-1 (or the pseudogene TRBV3-2), with D possibly being TRBD1 (5 bases). This CDR3 is built from 13 residues. V lost 3 bases, J lost 4 bases, and 6 bases lay in between. From germline, CDR1 is LGHDT and CDR2 YNNKEL (reference sequence). The CDR3 bases are TGTGCCAGCAGCCAGACAGATAATGAAAAACTGTTTTTT. Translated, it gives CASSQTDNEKLFF.

The chain couples TRBV5-1 to TRBJ1-5; TRBD1 aligns across 7 bases. The junction had 3 bases not matched to a gene; V was cut back by 0 bases and J by 6 bases. This CDR3 has 14 residues. Germline V gene sequence: CDR1 SGHRS, CDR2 YFSETQ. The CDR3 nucleotides are TGCGCCAGCAGCTTGGAAACAGGGGTTCAGCCCCAGCATTTT. This translates into CASSLETGVQPQHF. The full variable domain, with the rest looked up from reference TRBV5-1 and TRBJ1-5, is KAGVTQTPRYLIKTRGQQVTLSCSPISGHRSVSWYQQTPGQGLQFLFEYFSETQRNKGNFPGRFSGRQFSNSRSEMNVSTLELGDSALYLCASSLETGVQPQHFGDGTRLSIL.

This clone was seen a single time. The chain links TRBV19 to TRBJ1-5; 7 bases fit TRBD1. The CDR3 extends over 15 amino acids. Germline lookup yields CDR1 LNHDA and CDR2 SQIVND (reference sequence). After removal of 5 bases from V and 1 base from J, the junction contained 5 bases not matched to a gene. Here the CDR3 DNA reads TGTGCCAGTAGTCGGGACAGAGCGAGCAATCAGCCCCAGCATTTT. This codes for CASSRDRASNQPQHF. Using reference TRBV19 and TRBJ1-5 for the parts outside the CDR3, the full variable domain is DGGITQSPKYLFRKEGQNVTLSCEQNLNHDAMYWYRQDPGQGLRLIYYSQIVNDFQKGDIAEGYSVSREKKESFPLTVTSAQKNPTAFYLCASSRDRASNQPQHFGDGTRLSIL.

A single count supports this clone. The CDR3 DNA is TGCGCCAGCAGCCAAGTAGCCGACCCCGGGGAGCTGTTTTTT. It translates to CASSQVADPGELFF. The V gene is TRBV4-1, the J gene TRBJ2-2, with D hard to call. This CDR3 is 14 amino acids long. CDR1 MGHRA and CDR2 YSYEKL come from the germline V gene. With 1 base removed from V and 6 bases from J, the gap between germline ends came to 9 bases.

This clone was recorded at least ten times. The chain recombines TRBV15 with TRBJ1-5; TRBD1 matches 7 bases. Germline V gene data show CDR1 as LNHNV and CDR2 as YYDKDF (reference sequence). The junction had 10 bases not matched to a gene; V was cut back by 5 bases and J by 9 bases. CDR3 length equals 14 residues. The DNA of the CDR3 is TGTGCCACCAGCGACGACAGGGAGTCGCGGCCCCAGCATTTT. Translating gives CATSDDRESRPQHF.

The rearrangement joins TRBV27 to TRBJ1-1; 7 bases map to TRBD1. This CDR3 is built from 15 residues. Germline values: CDR1 MNHEY, CDR2 SMNVEV (reference sequence). J gave up 1 base and V 9 bases, and 11 bases lay outside the gene matches. Written as DNA, the CDR3 is TGTGCCAGTGAAATAGAGACAGGGCCGAACACTGAAGCTTTCTTT. It is translated as CASEIETGPNTEAFF.

J is TRBJ1-2 and V is TRBV20-1; D gene unclear. CDR1 and CDR2 from the germline V gene are DFQATT and SNEGSKA (reference sequence). CDR3 size: 11 residues. Trimming cost V 2 bases and J 2 bases, with 3 bases left between them. CDR3 nucleotide sequence: TGCAGTGCTAGATCGAACTATGGCTACACCTTC. Translation gives CSARSNYGYTF.

The V and J genes are TRBV4-1 and TRBJ1-5; 7 bases are shared with TRBD1. The V and J ends lost 3 bases and 2 bases, in that order; junction bases with no gene match: 4. Germline loops: CDR1 MGHRA, CDR2 YSYEKL. This CDR3 has 15 amino acids. The chain's CDR3 is CASSQTGKGNQPQHF. The CDR3 DNA sequence: TGCGCCAGCAGCCAGACAGGGAAGGGCAATCAGCCCCAGCATTTT.

V usage is TRBV5-1 and J usage is TRBJ2-3; 10 bases are a match to TRBD1. V shed 5 bases and J 4 bases; nucleotides not matched to a gene: 7. Germline V gene lookup returns CDR1 SGHRS and CDR2 YFSETQ. The CDR3 is 15 residues long. The CDR3 sequence: CASRNDRGRSDTQYF. CDR3 bases: TGCGCCAGCAGAAACGACAGGGGGCGGTCAGATACGCAGTATTTT. Combining the CDR3 with reference TRBV5-1 and TRBJ2-3 gives the whole variable domain KAGVTQTPRYLIKTRGQQVTLSCSPISGHRSVSWYQQTPGQGLQFLFEYFSETQRNKGNFPGRFSGRQFSNSRSEMNVSTLELGDSALYLCASRNDRGRSDTQYFGPGTRLTVL.

The genes are TRBV7-9 and TRBJ2-5; weak D call: TRBD2 (5 bases). This CDR3 is 13 amino acids long. Germline CDR1 is SEHNR and CDR2 is FQNEAQ (reference sequence). Trimming shortened V by 5 bases and J by 4 bases, and 11 bases separated the two germline ends. CDR3 sequence reads: CASSPLGGETQYF. The CDR3 region has the DNA TGTGCCAGCAGCCCGCTCGGAGGAGAGACCCAGTACTTC.

The rearrangement joins TRBV5-1 to TRBJ2-3, with 13 bases fitting TRBD2. V shed 1 base, J shed 1 base, and the junction held 6 bases outside the gene matches. Germline loops: CDR1 SGHRS, CDR2 YFSETQ. The CDR3 is made up of 18 amino acids. For the CDR3, the DNA is TGCGCCAGCAGCTTGACTAGCGGGGGGGCCCGGGGCACAGATACGCAGTATTTT. Residues: CASSLTSGGARGTDTQYF.

This rearrangement joins TRBV12-5 to TRBJ1-2, with D unresolved. The CDR3 extends over 16 amino acids. With 6 bases removed from V and 5 bases from J, the gap between germline ends came to 22 bases. Per the germline V gene, CDR1 is LGHNT and CDR2 is FRNRAP. The chain's CDR3 is CASGPVSKHRGYGYTF. The CDR3, as DNA: TGTGCTAGTGGGCCGGTCTCAAAACACCGGGGTTATGGCTACACCTTC. Supplemented by reference TRBV12-5 and TRBJ1-2, the full variable domain reads DARVTQTPRHKVTEMGQEVTMRCQPILGHNTVFWYRQTMMQGLELLAYFRNRAPLDDSGMPKDRFSAEMPDATLATLKIQPSEPRDSAVYFCASGPVSKHRGYGYTFGSGTRLTVV.

CDR3 amino acids: CASSQDPGSNEKLFF. CDR3 coding DNA: TGTGCCAGCAGCCAAGACCCGGGTTCTAATGAAAAACTGTTTTTT. V and J are TRBV4-2 and TRBJ1-4; D gene uncertain. Germline values: CDR1 LGHNA, CDR2 YNFKEQ. The germline V and J ends were trimmed by 0 bases and 3 bases, with 8 bases remaining between them. This CDR3 spans 15 amino acids.